These T cell receptor beta chains were read from a single sample in a study of blood T cell repertoires in COVID-19. Measured with immunoSEQ multiplex PCR; TCRdb has only the in-frame clones, and not every one. This sample has more than 350,000 clones; roughly nine tenths occur once, and the top ten carry 3%. The sample comprised peripheral blood. These receptors all stem from a woman aged 25 to 39 with COVID-19, enrolled during active disease. Both conserved end residues are part of each CDR3. D genes are given only for firm matches. Size is stated for part of the rows, as once, few or many counts, or as a class when the clone is expanded.

j_call: TRBJ2-1; d_call: TRBD1; clone_size: .; v_call: TRBV5-1; cdr3_aa: CASSPGGQGSYNEQFF; cdr3_nt: TGCGCCAGCAGCCCAGGGGGACAGGGATCCTACAATGAGCAGTTCTTC
j_call: TRBJ2-7; d_call: TRBD1; clone_size: once; v_call: TRBV27; cdr3_aa: CASSYEGQGAGEQYF; cdr3_nt: TGTGCCAGCAGTTACGAGGGACAGGGGGCGGGTGAGCAGTACTTC
j_call: TRBJ1-4; d_call: .; clone_size: .; v_call: TRBV4-1; cdr3_aa: CASSQDPLRGEKLFF; cdr3_nt: TGCGCCAGCAGCCAAGACCCCCTGCGGGGGGAAAAACTGTTTTTT
j_call: TRBJ2-1; d_call: TRBD1; clone_size: .; v_call: TRBV6-1; cdr3_aa: CASSETGDNEQFF; cdr3_nt: TGTGCCAGCAGTGAAACAGGGGACAATGAGCAGTTCTTC
j_call: TRBJ1-1; d_call: TRBD1; clone_size: .; v_call: TRBV6-1; cdr3_aa: CASSDGQGLMNTEAFF; cdr3_nt: TGTGCCAGCAGTGATGGACAGGGCTTAATGAACACTGAAGCTTTCTTT
j_call: TRBJ2-1; d_call: TRBD2; clone_size: .; v_call: TRBV11-3; cdr3_aa: CASSPGGTSGFYSYNEQFF; cdr3_nt: TGTGCCAGCAGCCCAGGCGGGACTAGCGGATTCTATTCCTACAATGAGCAGTTCTTC
j_call: TRBJ2-7; d_call: .; clone_size: .; v_call: TRBV5-1; cdr3_aa: CASSLGLYEQYF; cdr3_nt: TGCGCCAGCAGCTTGGGTCTCTACGAGCAGTACTTC
j_call: TRBJ1-1; d_call: TRBD1; clone_size: .; v_call: TRBV5-4; cdr3_aa: CASSSRMGTGVTEAFF; cdr3_nt: TGTGCCAGCAGCTCCAGAATGGGGACAGGGGTGACTGAAGCTTTCTTT
j_call: TRBJ2-7; d_call: .; clone_size: .; v_call: TRBV28; cdr3_aa: CASSLTDRTYEQYF; cdr3_nt: TGTGCCAGCAGTTTAACCGACAGAACCTACGAGCAGTACTTC
j_call: TRBJ2-1; d_call: .; clone_size: once; v_call: TRBV6-4; cdr3_aa: CASSEDRYNEQFF; cdr3_nt: TGTGCCAGCAGTGAAGACAGATACAATGAGCAGTTCTTC
j_call: TRBJ2-1; d_call: TRBD2; clone_size: .; v_call: TRBV5-1; cdr3_aa: CASSPGLAGVNEQFF; cdr3_nt: TGCGCCAGCAGCCCCGGACTAGCGGGAGTCAATGAGCAGTTCTTC
j_call: TRBJ2-1; d_call: .; clone_size: .; v_call: TRBV7-2; cdr3_aa: CASSFSGSAEQFF; cdr3_nt: TGTGCCAGCAGCTTCTCGGGTAGCGCTGAGCAGTTCTTC
j_call: TRBJ1-2; d_call: TRBD1; clone_size: .; v_call: TRBV7-8; cdr3_aa: CASSLARTGGKGYTF; cdr3_nt: TGTGCCAGCAGCTTAGCCCGGACAGGGGGGAAAGGCTACACCTTC
j_call: TRBJ2-2; d_call: TRBD2; clone_size: .; v_call: TRBV6-5; cdr3_aa: CASRWRGGSTGELFF; cdr3_nt: TGTGCCAGCAGGTGGCGCGGGGGGAGCACCGGGGAGCTGTTTTTT
j_call: TRBJ2-1; d_call: .; clone_size: .; v_call: TRBV5-4; cdr3_aa: CASSLGGGREVFF; cdr3_nt: TGTGCCAGCAGCTTGGGGGGTGGCAGGGAAGTATTCTTC
j_call: TRBJ2-2; d_call: .; clone_size: .; v_call: TRBV12-5; cdr3_aa: CASGLSYLEPGELFF; cdr3_nt: TGTGCTAGTGGTTTGTCTTACCTAGAACCCGGGGAGCTGTTTTTT
j_call: TRBJ1-2; d_call: TRBD1; clone_size: once; v_call: TRBV7-9; cdr3_aa: CASSLAGTGMSYGYTF; cdr3_nt: TGTGCCAGCAGCTTAGCGGGGACAGGAATGTCCTATGGCTACACCTTC
j_call: TRBJ2-3; d_call: TRBD1; clone_size: .; v_call: TRBV4-2; cdr3_aa: CASSQLDRGRTDTQYF; cdr3_nt: TGTGCCAGCAGCCAACTGGACAGGGGGCGCACAGATACGCAGTATTTT
j_call: TRBJ2-1; d_call: TRBD1; clone_size: .; v_call: TRBV2; cdr3_aa: CASRARDRLFNEQFF; cdr3_nt: TGTGCCAGCAGGGCCCGGGACAGACTGTTTAATGAGCAGTTCTTC
j_call: TRBJ1-6; d_call: TRBD1; clone_size: few; v_call: TRBV6-4; cdr3_aa: CASSAGTGDNSPLHF; cdr3_nt: TGTGCCAGCAGTGCCGGGACAGGGGATAATTCACCCCTCCACTTT
j_call: TRBJ1-2; d_call: .; clone_size: .; v_call: TRBV6-5; cdr3_aa: CASSRGTPLYGYTF; cdr3_nt: TGTGCCAGCAGCCGTGGGACACCCCTTTATGGCTACACCTTC
j_call: TRBJ1-4; d_call: .; clone_size: .; v_call: TRBV9; cdr3_aa: CASSVDGNSPNEKLFF; cdr3_nt: TGTGCCAGCAGCGTAGATGGTAACAGTCCTAATGAAAAACTGTTTTTT
j_call: TRBJ2-1; d_call: TRBD2; clone_size: once; v_call: TRBV7-9; cdr3_aa: CASSPGLASYNEQFF; cdr3_nt: TGTGCCAGCAGCCCTGGACTAGCCTCCTACAATGAGCAGTTCTTC
j_call: TRBJ1-2; d_call: .; clone_size: .; v_call: TRBV24-1; cdr3_aa: CATRASGESYGYTF; cdr3_nt: TGTGCCACCAGGGCCTCAGGGGAGTCCTATGGCTACACCTTC
j_call: TRBJ1-4; d_call: .; clone_size: once; v_call: TRBV3-1/TRBV3-2; cdr3_aa: CASSQDTARAGEKLFF; cdr3_nt: TGTGCCAGCAGCCAAGATACGGCGAGGGCTGGGGAAAAACTGTTTTTT
j_call: TRBJ1-6; d_call: TRBD1; clone_size: .; v_call: TRBV28; cdr3_aa: CASSPLDRANSPLHF; cdr3_nt: TGTGCCAGCAGCCCCCTCGACAGGGCTAATTCACCCCTCCACTTT
j_call: TRBJ1-6; d_call: .; clone_size: once; v_call: TRBV7-9; cdr3_aa: CASSLTDSFNSPLHF; cdr3_nt: TGTGCCAGCAGCCTCACGGACAGCTTTAATTCACCCCTCCACTTT
j_call: TRBJ1-5; d_call: .; clone_size: .; v_call: TRBV29-1; cdr3_aa: CSVVEGNGNQPQHF; cdr3_nt: TGCAGCGTTGTTGAGGGAAATGGCAATCAGCCCCAGCATTTT
j_call: TRBJ2-3; d_call: TRBD1; clone_size: once; v_call: TRBV3-1/TRBV3-2; cdr3_aa: CASSQTGYLTDTQYF; cdr3_nt: TGTGCCAGCAGTCAGACAGGGTACCTCACAGATACGCAGTATTTT
j_call: TRBJ1-1; d_call: TRBD1; clone_size: .; v_call: TRBV27; cdr3_aa: CASSRTGITEAFF; cdr3_nt: TGTGCCAGCAGTAGGACAGGGATCACTGAAGCTTTCTTT
j_call: TRBJ1-3; d_call: TRBD1; clone_size: .; v_call: TRBV4-3; cdr3_aa: CASSLYRGAGNTIYF; cdr3_nt: TGCGCCAGCAGCCTCTACAGGGGGGCAGGAAACACCATATATTTT
j_call: TRBJ1-2; d_call: .; clone_size: .; v_call: TRBV25-1; cdr3_aa: CASSLTGNYGYTF; cdr3_nt: TGTGCCAGCAGCCTGACAGGAAACTATGGCTACACCTTC
j_call: TRBJ1-2; d_call: .; clone_size: .; v_call: TRBV6-5; cdr3_aa: CASSSPAVGYGYTF; cdr3_nt: TGTGCCAGCAGTTCTCCGGCGGTGGGCTATGGCTACACCTTC
j_call: TRBJ2-5; d_call: .; clone_size: once; v_call: TRBV30; cdr3_aa: CAWSVLQGRLETQYF; cdr3_nt: TGTGCCTGGAGTGTACTACAGGGTCGGCTAGAGACCCAGTACTTC
j_call: TRBJ1-2; d_call: .; clone_size: .; v_call: TRBV7-9; cdr3_aa: CASSLGQRLANYGYTF; cdr3_nt: TGTGCCAGCAGCCTAGGACAGCGCTTAGCTAACTATGGCTACACCTTC
j_call: TRBJ2-3; d_call: .; clone_size: .; v_call: TRBV10-3; cdr3_aa: CAISVNQGLADTQYF; cdr3_nt: TGTGCCATCAGTGTGAACCAGGGGTTGGCAGATACGCAGTATTTT
j_call: TRBJ1-1; d_call: TRBD1; clone_size: .; v_call: TRBV19; cdr3_aa: CASRLHDRGVAEAFF; cdr3_nt: TGTGCCAGTAGGCTCCATGACAGGGGAGTTGCTGAAGCTTTCTTT
j_call: TRBJ1-3; d_call: TRBD1; clone_size: .; v_call: TRBV5-1; cdr3_aa: CARWTGNSGNTIYF; cdr3_nt: TGCGCCAGATGGACAGGGAACTCTGGAAACACCATATATTTT
j_call: TRBJ1-3; d_call: .; clone_size: many; v_call: TRBV7-9; cdr3_aa: CASSLGYSGNTIYF; cdr3_nt: TGTGCCAGCAGCTTAGGCTATTCTGGAAACACCATATATTTT
j_call: TRBJ1-4; d_call: TRBD1; clone_size: few; v_call: TRBV12-5; cdr3_aa: CASGLGPGGRNEKLFF; cdr3_nt: TGTGCTAGTGGTCTGGGTCCAGGGGGGCGGAATGAAAAACTGTTTTTT
j_call: TRBJ2-6; d_call: TRBD1; clone_size: .; v_call: TRBV4-3; cdr3_aa: CASSQAGGGANVLTF; cdr3_nt: TGCGCCAGCAGCCAGGCAGGGGGAGGGGCCAACGTCCTGACTTTC
j_call: TRBJ2-1; d_call: .; clone_size: .; v_call: TRBV7-9; cdr3_aa: CASSLIRGDYNEQFF; cdr3_nt: TGTGCCAGCAGCTTAATCAGGGGAGATTACAATGAGCAGTTCTTC
j_call: TRBJ2-1; d_call: TRBD2; clone_size: .; v_call: TRBV24-1; cdr3_aa: CAAGLAGTGEQFF; cdr3_nt: TGTGCCGCAGGACTAGCGGGAACAGGTGAGCAGTTCTTC
j_call: TRBJ2-3; d_call: TRBD2; clone_size: many; v_call: TRBV4-2; cdr3_aa: CASSQELADHTDTQYF; cdr3_nt: TGTGCCAGCAGCCAAGAGCTAGCGGACCACACAGATACGCAGTATTTT
j_call: TRBJ2-7; d_call: .; clone_size: .; v_call: TRBV28; cdr3_aa: CASSWSGVSYEQYF; cdr3_nt: TGTGCCAGCAGTTGGTCCGGGGTCTCCTACGAGCAGTACTTC
j_call: TRBJ1-4; d_call: .; clone_size: .; v_call: TRBV20-1; cdr3_aa: CSAHTDEKLFF; cdr3_nt: TGCAGTGCTCATACAGATGAAAAACTGTTTTTT
j_call: TRBJ1-5; d_call: .; clone_size: .; v_call: TRBV19; cdr3_aa: CASSTQEMEQPQHF; cdr3_nt: TGTGCCAGTAGTACACAGGAGATGGAGCAGCCCCAGCATTTT
j_call: TRBJ1-5; d_call: TRBD1; clone_size: few; v_call: TRBV27; cdr3_aa: CASSSTGAQPQHF; cdr3_nt: TGTGCCAGCAGTTCTACAGGGGCGCAGCCCCAGCATTTT
j_call: TRBJ2-7; d_call: .; clone_size: .; v_call: TRBV25-1; cdr3_aa: CASSPGYEQYF; cdr3_nt: TGTGCCAGCAGTCCGGGCTACGAGCAGTACTTC
j_call: TRBJ2-4; d_call: .; clone_size: .; v_call: TRBV6-2/TRBV6-3; cdr3_aa: CASSYGPQITLAKNIQYF; cdr3_nt: TGTGCCAGCAGTTACGGGCCGCAAATTACTCTAGCCAAAAACATTCAGTACTTC
j_call: TRBJ1-6; d_call: .; clone_size: .; v_call: TRBV6-6; cdr3_aa: CASSPNPGGRHSSYNSPLHF; cdr3_nt: TGTGCCAGCAGCCCCAACCCGGGGGGGCGCCATAGCTCCTATAATTCACCCCTCCACTTT
j_call: TRBJ2-5; d_call: TRBD1; clone_size: .; v_call: TRBV5-4; cdr3_aa: CASSQDRYQETQYF; cdr3_nt: TGTGCCAGCAGCCAGGACAGGTACCAAGAGACCCAGTACTTC